The 32 T cell receptor beta chains listed next were all sequenced from one sample in a study of blood T cell repertoires in COVID-19. Repertoires were generated with immunoSEQ multiplex PCR, while TCRdb's copy carries only in-frame clones and drops some. The sample has around 360,000 clones; more than 75% are singletons. Sequencing was performed on peripheral blood. The receptors derive from a woman in her thirties with COVID-19, enrolled during active disease.

The CDR3 loop is CASSQNTGGDTEAFF. The CDR3 coding sequence is TGCGCCAGCAGCCAAAACACAGGGGGAGACACTGAAGCTTTCTTT. The V gene is TRBV4-3, the J gene TRBJ1-1, with TRBD1 matching 8 bases. With V trimmed by 2 bases and J by 3 bases, 5 bases remained unmatched. The CDR3 is 15 residues long. The germline V gene has CDR1 LGHNA and CDR2 YSLEER.

To note about this clone: This same CDR3 is encoded by further DNA sequences in the sample. J is TRBJ1-3 and V is TRBV9; 10 nucleotides agree with TRBD1. CDR1 is SGDLS, CDR2 YYNGEE, per germline. The CDR3 is 15 amino acids. The trim removed 3 bases at V and 2 bases at J, leaving 2 bases unmatched. For the CDR3, the DNA is TGTGCCAGCAGCGCCGGACAGGGGGCTGGAAACACCATATATTTT. This translates into CASSAGQGAGNTIYF.

V and J are TRBV5-1 and TRBJ2-1; D gene ambiguous. The germline V gene has CDR1 SGHRS and CDR2 YFSETQ. This CDR3 region has 15 residues. The V end lost 0 bases, the J end lost 0 bases, and 7 bases lay between the germline ends. The CDR3 coding sequence is TGCGCCAGCAGCTTGGCCCTAAGCTCCTACAATGAGCAGTTCTTC. The encoded protein is CASSLALSSYNEQFF.

The V and J genes are TRBV27 and TRBJ2-7; D uncertain. The germline V gene encodes CDR1 MNHEY and CDR2 SMNVEV (reference sequence). Trimming cost V 0 bases and J 2 bases, with 11 bases left between them. CDR3 size: 15 residues. For the CDR3, the DNA is TGTGCCAGCAGTTTATCGAGTGGGCTCCCCTACGAGCAGTACTTC. As protein: CASSLSSGLPYEQYF.

This rearrangement joins TRBV6-5 to TRBJ2-7, with a weak D call TRBD1 (5 bases). V was shortened by 0 bases and J by 9 bases, with 18 bases between the two germline ends. The CDR3 consists of 15 residues. Germline CDR1 and CDR2: MNHEY and SVGAGI. The CDR3 region is CASSYSAGPDLRQYF. Written as DNA, the CDR3 is TGTGCCAGCAGTTACTCGGCAGGGCCGGACCTACGGCAGTACTTC.

This CDR3 is CASSVAGTEETQYF. The CDR3 nucleotides are TGTGCCAGCAGCGTAGCCGGCACAGAAGAGACCCAGTACTTC. The chain has TRBV9 and TRBJ2-5; D call uncertain. The CDR3 contains 14 residues. Germline V gene data show CDR1 as SGDLS and CDR2 as YYNGEE. V was trimmed by 0 bases and J by 3 bases, leaving 9 bases between them.

The rearrangement links TRBV2 to TRBJ1-3, with D tentatively TRBD1 (6 bases). The CDR3 loop spans 16 amino acids. Germline loops: CDR1 SNHLY, CDR2 FYNNEI. V lost 3 bases and J 4 bases, leaving 16 bases between the germline ends. CDR3 DNA sequence: TGTGCCAGCAGTGAGGACAGTCAGTTGGTCGGAAACACCATATATTTT. This codes for CASSEDSQLVGNTIYF.

The chain employs TRBV19 and TRBJ1-1; TRBD1 is a possible D gene (5 bases). This CDR3 is 13 amino acids long. V dropped 7 bases and J dropped 4 bases, with 13 bases sitting between them. Germline CDR1 is LNHDA and CDR2 is SQIVND (reference sequence). The CDR3 sequence: CASNWGRGTEAFF. The CDR3, as DNA: TGTGCCAGTAACTGGGGAAGGGGCACTGAAGCTTTCTTT.

The chain combines TRBV5-1 with TRBJ2-3; D is unclear. The germline V gene encodes CDR1 SGHRS and CDR2 YFSETQ. Trimming took off 1 base at V and 3 bases at J, with 9 bases between the two ends. This CDR3 region has 14 residues. CDR3 in DNA: TGCGCCAGCAGCTTGAGGCAGACTACAGATACGCAGTATTTT. Protein sequence: CASSLRQTTDTQYF.

This rearrangement joins TRBV5-1 to TRBJ2-7; D ambiguous. V was shortened by 4 bases and J by 6 bases, with 11 bases between the two germline ends. The CDR3 runs to 12 residues. From germline, CDR1 is SGHRS and CDR2 YFSETQ. The CDR3 protein is CASSLAAGEQYF. In DNA form, the CDR3 reads TGCGCCAGCAGCCTGGCGGCAGGCGAGCAGTACTTC.

The chain links TRBV12-3 or TRBV12-4 to TRBJ1-2; tentatively, D is TRBD1 (5 bases). This CDR3 region has 13 residues. The V and J ends lost 5 bases and 4 bases respectively, with 11 bases between them. CDR3 coding DNA: TGTGCCAGCAGTCCTGACAGACTCTATGGCTACACCTTC. Its translation: CASSPDRLYGYTF.

Only one count was recorded for this clone. The chain is built from TRBV7-9 and TRBJ2-7; 10 bases are a match to TRBD2. Trimming at V came to 5 bases and at J to 6 bases, leaving 13 bases not matched to a gene. Germline V gives CDR1 SEHNR, CDR2 FQNEAQ (reference sequence). The CDR3 sequence is 16 residues long. The CDR3 region has the DNA TGTGCCAGCAGCGTCGGAAGCGGGAGGGCCTACGGCGAGCAGTACTTC. This encodes CASSVGSGRAYGEQYF.

CDR3 sequence: CATGNRGSEKLFF. The CDR3 DNA is TGTGCCACCGGGAATCGGGGTAGTGAAAAACTGTTTTTT. The J gene is TRBJ1-4, the V gene TRBV15; D remains unclear. The V gene's germline CDR1 is LNHNV and CDR2 YYDKDF (reference sequence). This CDR3 is 13 amino acids long. V was trimmed by 8 bases and J by 7 bases, leaving 14 bases between them.

The CDR3 protein is CASSLGVPSGANEKLFF. Written as DNA, the CDR3 is TGCGCCAGCAGCTTGGGGGTCCCCTCCGGGGCTAATGAAAAACTGTTTTTT. The J gene is TRBJ1-4, the V gene TRBV5-1; D not certain. The V end lost 0 bases, the J end lost 3 bases, and 15 bases lay between the germline ends. Germline V gene lookup returns CDR1 SGHRS and CDR2 YFSETQ. This CDR3 spans 17 amino acids.

This clone is a singleton in its sample. This chain joins TRBV5-1 and TRBJ2-3; weak D call: TRBD2 (6 bases). The V gene lost 2 bases and the J gene lost 6 bases, with 16 bases spanning the gap. The germline CDR1 and CDR2 sequences are SGHRS and YFSETQ. The CDR3 extends over 15 amino acids. The CDR3 region is CASSLAGLMGDTQYF. The CDR3 coding sequence is TGCGCCAGCAGCTTAGCGGGTCTGATGGGGGATACGCAGTATTTT. The full variable domain, with the rest looked up from reference TRBV5-1 and TRBJ2-3, is KAGVTQTPRYLIKTRGQQVTLSCSPISGHRSVSWYQQTPGQGLQFLFEYFSETQRNKGNFPGRFSGRQFSNSRSEMNVSTLELGDSALYLCASSLAGLMGDTQYFGPGTRLTVL.

This clone appeared a single time. The V and J genes are TRBV4-2 and TRBJ2-1; 7 nucleotides line up with TRBD2. V lost 8 bases to trimming and J lost 4 bases; unmatched junction nucleotides: 11. Germline V gene sequence: CDR1 LGHNA, CDR2 YNFKEQ. The CDR3 loop spans 15 amino acids. The CDR3 DNA reads TGTGCCAGCTCGAGCTCGGGAGGTTCATACAATGAGCAGTTCTTC. It translates to CASSSSGGSYNEQFF.

This clone was recorded a few times. This chain connects TRBV6-5 to TRBJ1-3, with a tentative D call TRBD1 (6 bases). The germline CDR1 and CDR2 sequences are MNHEY and SVGAGI. The CDR3 contains 15 residues. V was clipped by 6 bases and J by 4 bases, with 16 bases between them. CDR3 protein: CASSLGGAQGNTIYF. In nucleotides, the CDR3 is TGTGCCAGCAGCCTCGGGGGGGCTCAAGGAAACACCATATATTTT.

The table lists this clone with a count of one. V usage is TRBV19 and J usage is TRBJ2-7; TRBD1 matches 9 bases. Germline trimming cut 6 bases from V and 2 bases from J; bases unmatched to any gene: 2. The CDR3 is 13 amino acids. Germline values: CDR1 LNHDA, CDR2 SQIVND (reference sequence). For the CDR3, the DNA is TGTGCCAGTAGCAGGACAGGGGCCTACGAGCAGTACTTC. This translates into CASSRTGAYEQYF.

The rearrangement links TRBV4-1 to TRBJ2-1, with 9 bases fitting TRBD1. Germline V gene lookup returns CDR1 MGHRA and CDR2 YSYEKL. V was pared by 2 bases and J by 8 bases, with 7 bases of the junction left unmatched. The CDR3 contains 15 residues. The CDR3 is CASSQPRTGVHEQFF. The CDR3 DNA sequence: TGCGCCAGCAGCCAACCCCGGACAGGGGTCCATGAGCAGTTCTTC.

The V and J genes are TRBV5-4 and TRBJ2-7, with a possible D match to TRBD1 (6 bases). From germline, CDR1 is SGHNT and CDR2 YYREEE (reference sequence). Trimming left V 0 bases short and J 6 bases short, with 16 bases between. CDR3 length: 15 residues. The CDR3 loop reads CASSLAGVGASEQYF. In DNA, the CDR3 is TGTGCCAGCAGCTTGGCCGGCGTGGGGGCGTCCGAGCAGTACTTC. Supplemented by reference TRBV5-4 and TRBJ2-7, the full variable domain reads ETGVTQSPTHLIKTRGQQVTLRCSSQSGHNTVSWYQQALGQGPQFIFQYYREEENGRGNFPPRFSGLQFPNYSSELNVNALELDDSALYLCASSLAGVGASEQYFGPGTRLTVT.

This clone appeared once. This chain uses TRBV6-5 with TRBJ2-1; 9 bases line up with TRBD2. Germline loops: CDR1 MNHEY, CDR2 SVGAGI. CDR3 size: 16 residues. The V segment lost 2 bases and the J segment 8 bases; nucleotides outside the gene matches: 10. CDR3 DNA: TGTGCCAGCAGTTACCAGGTGGGACTAGCAACCCATGAGCAGTTCTTC. Translation: CASSYQVGLATHEQFF.

This clone was seen just once. V is TRBV25-1 and J is TRBJ2-1; D remains ambiguous. CDR1 and CDR2 (germline): MGHDK, SYGVNS. The CDR3 sequence is 12 residues long. Trimming left V 4 bases short and J 8 bases short, with 9 bases between. CDR3: CASSAGWDEQFF. DNA of the CDR3: TGTGCCAGCAGTGCCGGGTGGGATGAGCAGTTCTTC.

The gene calls are TRBV5-4 and TRBJ2-1, with TRBD2 matching over 9 bases. This CDR3 contains 14 residues. V was pared by 6 bases and J by 9 bases, with 10 bases of the junction left unmatched. CDR1 SGHNT and CDR2 YYREEE come from the germline V gene (reference sequence). The CDR3 DNA sequence: TGTGCCAGCACCCTTGATGCGGGAGGGGGTGAGCAGTTCTTC. Protein sequence: CASTLDAGGGEQFF.

The chain employs TRBV21-1 and TRBJ2-2; no check of the table's D call, TRBD1, against the DNA was made. TRBV21-1 is termed a pseudogene. The CDR3 contains 13 residues. The CDR3 DNA sequence: TGTGCCAGCAGCAAAGCAGGGGCCGGGGAGCTGTTTTTT. Translation gives CASSKAGAGELFF.

This clone showed up just once. The gene calls are TRBV7-8 and TRBJ1-5, with a weak D call TRBD1 (6 bases). Trimming stripped 1 base from V and 5 bases from J, with 12 bases between. In germline, CDR1 is SGHVS, CDR2 FQNEAQ. This CDR3 contains 15 residues. The CDR3 sequence is CASSLGQGTYQPQHF. In DNA form, the CDR3 reads TGTGCCAGCAGCTTAGGGCAGGGGACCTATCAGCCCCAGCATTTT.

The chain uses TRBV3-1 (or the pseudogene TRBV3-2) and TRBJ2-7, with 10 nucleotides matching TRBD1. V shed 1 base and J 8 bases; nucleotides not matched to a gene: 11. CDR3 length: 16 residues. Germline CDR1 LGHDT, CDR2 YNNKEL (reference sequence). DNA for the CDR3: TGTGCCAGCAGCCAAGTCTGGGACAGGGGCCGTACGAAGCAGTACTTC. Its protein is CASSQVWDRGRTKQYF.

V is TRBV7-2 and J is TRBJ2-4, with a tentative D call TRBD2 (5 bases). The CDR3 is 16 residues long. Trimming took off 1 base at V and 0 bases at J, with 10 bases between the two ends. Germline CDR1 is SGHTA and CDR2 is FQGNSA. CDR3 sequence reads: CASSLDSAQAKNIQYF. CDR3 in DNA: TGTGCCAGCAGCTTAGATAGCGCCCAAGCCAAAAACATTCAGTACTTC.

The chain employs TRBV7-9 and TRBJ1-1; D unclear. The CDR3 has 13 amino acids. Germline lookup yields CDR1 SEHNR and CDR2 FQNEAQ (reference sequence). The germline V and J ends were trimmed by 6 bases and 7 bases, with 15 bases remaining between them. Written as DNA, the CDR3 is TGTGCCAGCAGGCAGTCGGGAGTAGGTGAAGCTTTCTTT. It translates to CASRQSGVGEAFF.

This rearrangement joins TRBV12-3 or TRBV12-4 to TRBJ1-1; D might be TRBD1 (6 bases). V was pared by 2 bases and J by 8 bases, with 9 bases between. The CDR3 is 12 residues long. The CDR3 DNA sequence: TGTGCCAGCAGTTTACAGGGGAGAGAAGCTTTCTTT. Its protein product is CASSLQGREAFF.

The CDR3 reads CASSDGGNNSPLHF. The CDR3 DNA follows: TGTGCCAGCAGTGACGGGGGTAATAATTCACCCCTCCACTTT. The J gene is TRBJ1-6, the V gene TRBV6-1; D is perhaps TRBD1 (5 bases). Germline CDR1 and CDR2: MNHNS and SASEGT. CDR3 length: 14 amino acids. Trimming removed 3 bases at V and 5 bases at J, with 8 bases between.

In its sample, this clone was seen once. The V call is TRBV6-2 or TRBV6-3, the J call TRBJ1-2, with D possibly matching TRBD1 (5 bases). The germline gives CDR1 MNHEY, CDR2 SVGEGT. The V end lost 0 bases, the J end lost 5 bases, and 16 bases lay between the germline ends. The CDR3 loop spans 16 amino acids. The CDR3 bases are TGTGCCAGCAGTTACTCGCTCGGGACCGCGGGATATGGCTACACCTTC. This translates into CASSYSLGTAGYGYTF.

This clone was found a few times. This rearrangement joins TRBV13 to TRBJ1-2; D is possibly TRBD1 (6 bases). The CDR3 loop spans 12 amino acids. Per germline, CDR1 PRHDT and CDR2 FYEKMQ (reference sequence). Trimming stripped 5 bases from V and 6 bases from J, with 10 bases between. DNA of the CDR3: TGTGCCAGCAGCCAACAGGGTGATGGCTACACCTTC. Protein product: CASSQQGDGYTF.